This T cell receptor beta chain was sequenced for a study of tumor and adjacent non-tumor tissue in lung cancer. Study context: Histology: around 13 adenocarcinoma, a couple of squamous cell carcinoma, 1 small cell lung cancer.

On this clonotype: Its specificity is unknown.

Three rounds of nested PCR, following a modified ARM-PCR protocol, produced the TCRbeta library. TCRdb redid the calling of the multiplex PCR reads with MiXCR, one entry per CDR3 protein. This table has roughly 220,000 distinct CDR3 sequences, around 70% appearing once. Study findings and constraints: Significantly higher TCR diversity was found in tumor than normal lung. Tumor repertoires had a smaller top 100 clone share than normal lung.

The template was RNA from unsorted bulk tissue. This CDR3 is built from 13 residues. V gave up 8 bases and J gave up 10 bases, with 20 bases separating them. The sample was lung tumor tissue. The chain joins TRBV12-3 or TRBV12-4 to TRBJ1-2; weak D call: TRBD1 (5 bases). The clonotype comes from a man in his 60s with non-small cell lung cancer. The CDR3: CASSIDFREDYTF. DNA for the CDR3: TGTGCCAGCTCCATTGATTTCAGGGAGGACTACACCTTC.